Presented here are 13 T cell receptor beta chains from one specimen sequenced in a study of beta chain features in type 1 diabetes. Sequencing targeted expressed TCRB transcripts, as all isolated RNA had been reverse transcribed. Profiling relied on immunoSEQ multiplex PCR, and the TCRdb table lists in-frame clones only, not all of them. The sample lists more than 150,000 clones, approximately 8.4% seen once, with roughly 2.5% in the top ten. The sequenced sample was central memory CD4+ T cells from blood. These receptors were obtained from a woman in her late teens or twenties in good health.

CDR3 sequence reads: CASRGASGRGEQYF. CDR3 nucleotide sequence: TGTGCCAGCAGAGGAGCTAGCGGGAGGGGCGAGCAGTACTTC. This sequence joins TRBV2 and TRBJ2-7; 12 bases agree with TRBD2. The ends lost 6 bases at V and 6 bases at J; junction bases unmatched: 6. CDR3 size: 14 residues. CDR1 and CDR2 from the germline V gene are SNHLY and FYNNEI.

This clone was seen more than once but under ten times. The rearrangement uses TRBV6-5 and TRBJ1-1; D is unresolved. The CDR3 has 11 residues. Germline-derived CDR1 and CDR2 are MNHEY and SVGAGI. V lost 5 bases, J lost 10 bases, and 11 bases lay in between. In nucleotides, the CDR3 is TGTGCCAGCAGTCAAGACTACCGAGCTTTCTTT. This gives the protein CASSQDYRAFF.

This clone was found a few times. The V gene is TRBV15, the J gene TRBJ2-5; no firm D call. Trimming took off 1 base at V and 4 bases at J, with 7 bases between the two ends. Germline V gives CDR1 LNHNV, CDR2 YYDKDF (reference sequence). This CDR3 contains 13 residues. DNA of the CDR3: TGTGCCACCAGCAGAGCTAGGCGAGAGACCCAGTACTTC. It codes for CATSRARRETQYF.

This clone was seen a few times. The rearrangement joins TRBV5-1 to TRBJ2-7, with D perhaps TRBD1 (6 bases). Germline values: CDR1 SGHRS, CDR2 YFSETQ. This CDR3 contains 15 residues. V was cut by 0 bases and J by 0 bases, with 10 bases left in between. DNA for the CDR3: TGCGCCAGCAGCTTGGGAAGGGACACCTCCTACGAGCAGTACTTC. Its protein is CASSLGRDTSYEQYF.

This clone was detected a few times. The chain is built from TRBV9 and TRBJ2-5; weak D call: TRBD2 (6 bases). V was shortened by 1 base and J by 5 bases, with 9 bases between the two germline ends. Looked up from germline, CDR1 is SGDLS and CDR2 is YYNGEE. The CDR3 has 13 amino acids. In DNA, the CDR3 is TGTGCCAGCAGCGTAACGGGGGTGGAGACCCAGTACTTC. This sequence encodes CASSVTGVETQYF.

Only a few counts were recorded for this clone. The chain couples TRBV5-1 to TRBJ2-5, with 9 bases aligning to TRBD1. The germline gives CDR1 SGHRS, CDR2 YFSETQ. The CDR3 extends over 15 amino acids. Trimming at V came to 2 bases and at J to 2 bases, leaving 4 bases not matched to a gene. The CDR3 is CASSFGQGTQETQYF. The CDR3 DNA sequence: TGCGCCAGCAGCTTCGGACAGGGGACGCAAGAGACCCAGTACTTC.

This clone occurred many times. The V and J genes are TRBV29-1 and TRBJ1-1, with D hard to call. Germline-derived CDR1 and CDR2 are SQVTM and ANQGSEA. This CDR3 is 12 amino acids long. Trimming left V 7 bases short and J 5 bases short, with 14 bases between. The CDR3 nucleotides are TGCAGCGCCACGCACGCGGGGACTGAAGCTTTCTTT. Translation gives CSATHAGTEAFF. Full variable domain (missing parts from reference TRBV29-1 and TRBJ1-1): SAVISQKPSRDICQRGTSLTIQCQVDSQVTMMFWYRQQPGQSLTLIATANQGSEATYESGFVIDKFPISRPNLTFSTLTVSNMSPEDSSIYLCSATHAGTEAFFGQGTRLTVV.

The chain combines TRBV5-8 with TRBJ1-2; the D is unclear. V lost 4 bases and J 1 base, leaving 8 bases between the germline ends. CDR3 length equals 13 residues. Germline values: CDR1 SGHTS, CDR2 YDEGEE. The CDR3 region is CASSLRHNYGYTF. CDR3 DNA sequence: TGTGCCAGCAGCCTTAGACATAACTATGGCTACACCTTC.

This clone was picked up one time. The rearrangement uses TRBV5-4 and TRBJ1-1, with a tentative D call TRBD1 (6 bases). V was clipped by 4 bases and J by 6 bases, with 13 bases between them. From germline, CDR1 is SGHNT and CDR2 YYREEE (reference sequence). The CDR3 loop spans 13 amino acids. The CDR3 coding sequence is TGTGCCAGCAGCCGTACAGGGATCCCTGAAGCTTTCTTT. This encodes CASSRTGIPEAFF.

This clone was counted only a few times. This sequence joins TRBV27 and TRBJ2-1; 7 bases fit TRBD2. CDR1 is MNHEY, CDR2 SMNVEV, per germline (reference sequence). Trimming removed 5 bases from V and 12 bases from J; junction bases left unmatched: 13. This CDR3 region has 14 residues. This CDR3 reads CASSRRGRGYGQFF. The DNA for the CDR3 is TGTGCCAGCAGTCGACGCGGGAGAGGCTACGGGCAGTTCTTC.

The chain uses TRBV5-1 and TRBJ2-3; the match to TRBD2 covers 11 bases. Germline CDR1 SGHRS, CDR2 YFSETQ. Trimming took 6 bases from V and 6 from J; bases not matched to a gene: 6. There are 14 residues in the CDR3. The CDR3: CASTFGTSGDTQYF. As DNA, the CDR3 is TGCGCCAGCACCTTTGGGACTAGCGGCGATACGCAGTATTTT.

The CDR3 here is CASSLAFTSGGNEQFF. The CDR3 coding sequence is TGTGCCAGCAGCTTAGCCTTTACTAGCGGGGGGAATGAGCAGTTCTTC. This chain connects TRBV11-2 to TRBJ2-1, with 12 bases fitting TRBD2. This CDR3 is built from 16 residues. In germline, CDR1 is SGHAT, CDR2 FQNNGV. The junction had 5 bases not matched to a gene; V was cut back by 1 base and J by 7 bases.

For this clone: Other DNA sequences in this specimen translate into the identical CDR3. The chain joins TRBV30 to TRBJ1-2, with D uncertain. The CDR3 loop spans 13 amino acids. Germline V gives CDR1 GTSNPN, CDR2 SVGIG (reference sequence). Trimming stripped 2 bases from V and 2 bases from J, with 9 bases between. CDR3 loop: CAWSRGQNYGYTF. For the CDR3, the DNA is TGTGCCTGGAGTAGAGGGCAGAACTATGGCTACACCTTC.